These T cell receptor beta chains were read from a single sample in a study of Ad26.COV2.S vaccination and SARS-CoV-2 variants. Assay used: immunoSEQ multiplex PCR; TCRdb lists only in-frame clones, some missing. The sample has around 300,000 clones; 86% are singletons. The starting material was peripheral blood, obtained in a trial of Ad26.COV2.S vaccine versus placebo. The source is a person between 18 and 65 years old who received the Ad26.COV2.S COVID-19 vaccine or a placebo. Both conserved end residues are trimmed from each CDR3. The size field is filled for only some rows; it gives once, few, many or a size class.

size: NA; J: TRBJ1-2; V: TRBV11-3; CDR3: ASSPGVGDDYGYT
size: NA; J: TRBJ2-5; V: TRBV5-1; CDR3: ASTKRETQY
size: once; J: TRBJ2-5; V: TRBV7-2; CDR3: ASSPNQGVEETQY
size: NA; J: TRBJ1-3; V: TRBV11-3; CDR3: ASRPKPGTTGNTIY
size: NA; J: TRBJ1-6; V: TRBV3-1/TRBV3-2; CDR3: ASSGDRGSPLH
size: NA; J: TRBJ1-2; V: TRBV4-1; CDR3: ASSQVGLSGYT
size: NA; J: TRBJ2-5; V: TRBV7-2; CDR3: ASSLDRIQY
size: NA; J: TRBJ2-7; V: TRBV7-9; CDR3: ASGKSGGRNEQY
size: NA; J: TRBJ1-5; V: TRBV7-2; CDR3: ASSLEVRQDRH
size: NA; J: TRBJ2-7; V: TRBV28; CDR3: ASSLLAGSYEQY
size: NA; J: TRBJ2-5; V: TRBV24-1; CDR3: ATNGQGEETQY
size: NA; J: TRBJ2-5; V: TRBV5-1; CDR3: ASSLEYQETQY
size: NA; J: TRBJ1-2; V: TRBV18; CDR3: ASSPKTDYYGYT
size: NA; J: TRBJ2-7; V: TRBV27; CDR3: ASSRTSAAYEQY